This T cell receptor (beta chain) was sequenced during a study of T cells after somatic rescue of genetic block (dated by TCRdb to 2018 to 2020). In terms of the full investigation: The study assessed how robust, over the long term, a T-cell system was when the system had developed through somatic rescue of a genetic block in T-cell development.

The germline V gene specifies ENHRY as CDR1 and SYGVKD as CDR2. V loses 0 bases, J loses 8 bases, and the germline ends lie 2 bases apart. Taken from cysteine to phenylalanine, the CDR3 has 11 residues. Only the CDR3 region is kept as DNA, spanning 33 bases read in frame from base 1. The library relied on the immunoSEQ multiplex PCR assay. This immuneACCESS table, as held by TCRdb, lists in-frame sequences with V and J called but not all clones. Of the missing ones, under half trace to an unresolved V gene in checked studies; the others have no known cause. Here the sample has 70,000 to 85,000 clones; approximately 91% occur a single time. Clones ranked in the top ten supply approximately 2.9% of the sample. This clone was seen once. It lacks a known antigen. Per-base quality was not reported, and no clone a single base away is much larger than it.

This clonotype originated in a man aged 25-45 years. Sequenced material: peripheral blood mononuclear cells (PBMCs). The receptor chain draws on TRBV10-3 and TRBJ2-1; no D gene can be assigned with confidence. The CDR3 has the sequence CAISESHEQFF. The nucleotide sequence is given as TGTGCCATCAGTGAGTCCCATGAGCAGTTCTTC.